Listed here are 10 T cell receptor beta chains from one sample, sequenced in a study of blood T cells in healthy people across ages. The use of a sample-barcoded 5' primer and a J-beta primer mix characterized a second PCR of about 6 to 11 cycles. TCRdb redid the calling of the 5' RACE reads with MiXCR, one entry per CDR3 protein. The sample carries more than 1.4 million distinct CDR3 sequences, around 42% recorded once. Sequencing was carried out using blood. The origin of the receptors is a woman aged 18-30 years in good health.

The CDR3 sequence: CASSPEGGATDTQYF. CDR3 DNA: TGTGCCAGCTCCCCGGAGGGGGGGGCGACAGATACGCAGTATTTT. This chain joins TRBV7-2 and TRBJ2-3, with D possibly TRBD2 on 7 matching bases. Per germline, CDR1 SGHTA and CDR2 FQGNSA. V lost 8 bases and J 3 bases, leaving 18 bases between the germline ends. The CDR3 runs to 15 residues.

This chain connects TRBV20-1 to TRBJ2-3; D perhaps matches TRBD2 (7 bases). CDR1 DFQATT and CDR2 SNEGSKA come from the germline V gene (reference sequence). V was trimmed by 0 bases and J by 5 bases, leaving 15 bases between them. The CDR3 is 15 residues long. Here the CDR3 reads CSARDGGGAGDTQYF. The CDR3 nucleotides read TGCAGTGCTAGAGATGGAGGGGGGGCTGGAGATACGCAGTATTTT.

CDR3 region: CASDCGAPTKNIQYF. The DNA of the CDR3 is TGTGCCAGTGACTGCGGGGCCCCCACCAAAAACATTCAGTACTTC. V and J are TRBV6-5 and TRBJ2-4, with a possible D match to TRBD2 (6 bases). Looked up from germline, CDR1 is MNHEY and CDR2 is SVGAGI. The CDR3 is 15 residues long. V lost 9 bases to trimming and J lost 2 bases, with 17 bases between them.

There are many counts of this clonotype. The chain combines TRBV18 with TRBJ1-4, with D unclear. CDR1 KGHSH and CDR2 LQKENI come from the germline V gene. The CDR3 sequence is 15 residues long. Trimming removed 0 bases from V and 5 bases from J, with 10 bases in between. The CDR3 DNA is TGTGCCAGCTCACCACCCGGCAGTTCCAATGAAAAACTGTTTTTT. Translated: CASSPPGSSNEKLFF.

The table lists this clonotype with a few counts. The chain is built from TRBV20-1 and TRBJ1-1, with TRBD1 as a possible D gene (5 bases). Trimming cost V 3 bases and J 1 base, with 15 bases left between them. There are 15 residues in the CDR3. Germline loops: CDR1 DFQATT, CDR2 SNEGSKA (reference sequence). CDR3 in amino acids: CSASRATAQNTEAFF. The CDR3 nucleotides read TGCAGTGCTAGCAGGGCCACAGCGCAGAACACTGAAGCTTTCTTT.

This chain joins TRBV12-3 or TRBV12-4 and TRBJ1-2; tentative D call: TRBD1 (5 bases). Trimming pared 6 bases from V and 3 bases from J, leaving 11 bases between. The CDR3 has 13 amino acids. CDR3 in DNA: TGTGCCAGCAGAACCGGGACGGACTATGGCTACACCTTC. Amino acids: CASRTGTDYGYTF.

CDR3 nucleotide sequence: TGCAGTGCTGGTCTCCAAGTAGCGGAATCCTACAATGAGCAGTTCTTC. Translated, it gives CSAGLQVAESYNEQFF. This chain joins TRBV20-1 and TRBJ2-1; a possible D gene is TRBD2 (6 bases). The V end lost 5 bases, the J end lost 1 base, and 18 bases lay between the germline ends. The CDR3 loop spans 16 amino acids. In germline, CDR1 is DFQATT, CDR2 SNEGSKA (reference sequence).

This clonotype occurred a few times. The CDR3 DNA follows: TGCAGTGCTAGAGATCTCCAGCAGGGGACCCAGTACTTC. Translated: CSARDLQQGTQYF. The chain employs TRBV20-1 and TRBJ2-5; D might be TRBD1 (5 bases). V was cut by 0 bases and J by 7 bases, with 12 bases left in between. The CDR3 loop spans 13 amino acids. The germline gives CDR1 DFQATT, CDR2 SNEGSKA (reference sequence).

The gene calls are TRBV25-1 and TRBJ2-5; D gene uncertain. Germline V lookup: CDR1 MGHDK, CDR2 SYGVNS. Deletions cut 6 bases from V and 5 bases from J, with 10 bases between. This CDR3 is 12 amino acids long. The CDR3 spells CASRGYGETQYF. DNA for the CDR3: TGTGCCAGCAGAGGCTATGGGGAGACCCAGTACTTC.

This chain connects TRBV5-1 to TRBJ2-1; perhaps TRBD1 as D (5 bases). V was trimmed by 3 bases and J by 5 bases, leaving 9 bases between them. Germline lookup yields CDR1 SGHRS and CDR2 YFSETQ. The CDR3 runs 13 residues. Written as DNA, the CDR3 is TGCGCCAGCAGCTGGGCAGGGAACAATGAGCAGTTCTTC. Protein sequence: CASSWAGNNEQFF.